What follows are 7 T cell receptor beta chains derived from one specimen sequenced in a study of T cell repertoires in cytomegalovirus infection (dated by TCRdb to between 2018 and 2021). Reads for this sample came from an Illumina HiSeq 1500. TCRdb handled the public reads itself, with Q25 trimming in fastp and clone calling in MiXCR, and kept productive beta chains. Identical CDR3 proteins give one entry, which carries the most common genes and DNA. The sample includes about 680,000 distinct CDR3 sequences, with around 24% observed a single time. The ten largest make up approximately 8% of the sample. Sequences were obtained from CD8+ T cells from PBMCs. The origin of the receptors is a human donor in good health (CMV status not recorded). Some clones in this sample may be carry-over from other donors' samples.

CDR3 sequence (DNA): TGTGCCACCAGCAGAGGACAGGGGGGCTATGGCTACACCTTC. It specifies CATSRGQGGYGYTF. The chain combines TRBV15 with TRBJ1-2; TRBD1 agrees at 9 bases. The J segment lost 4 bases and the V segment lost 1 base, leaving 1 base of the junction unmatched. The germline CDR1 and CDR2 sequences are LNHNV and YYDKDF (reference sequence). This CDR3 is built from 14 residues.

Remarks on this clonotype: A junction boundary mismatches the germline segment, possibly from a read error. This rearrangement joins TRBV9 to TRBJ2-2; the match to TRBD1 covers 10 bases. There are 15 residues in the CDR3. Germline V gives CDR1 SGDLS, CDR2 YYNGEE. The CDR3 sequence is CVSSADRGLTGELFF. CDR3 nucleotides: TGTGTCAGCAGCGCGGACAGGGGGTTAACCGGGGAGCTGTTTTTT.

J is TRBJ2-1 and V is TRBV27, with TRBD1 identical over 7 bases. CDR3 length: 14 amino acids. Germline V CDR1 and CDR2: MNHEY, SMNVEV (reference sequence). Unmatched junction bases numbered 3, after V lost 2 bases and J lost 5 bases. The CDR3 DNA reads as TGTGCCAGCAGTTTACTTGGGACAGACAATGAGCAGTTCTTC. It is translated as CASSLLGTDNEQFF.

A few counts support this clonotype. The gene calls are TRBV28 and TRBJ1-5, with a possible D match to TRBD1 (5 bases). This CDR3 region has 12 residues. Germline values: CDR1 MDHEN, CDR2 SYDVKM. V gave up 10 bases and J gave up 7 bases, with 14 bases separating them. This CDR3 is CATGEADQPQHF. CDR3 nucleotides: TGTGCCACGGGGGAGGCGGACCAGCCCCAGCATTTT.

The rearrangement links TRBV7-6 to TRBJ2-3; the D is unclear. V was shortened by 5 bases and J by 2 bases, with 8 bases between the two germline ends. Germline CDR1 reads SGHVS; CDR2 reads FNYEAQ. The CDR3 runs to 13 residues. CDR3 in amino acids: CASSQEHTDTQYF. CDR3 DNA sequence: TGTGCCAGCAGCCAGGAACACACAGATACGCAGTATTTT.

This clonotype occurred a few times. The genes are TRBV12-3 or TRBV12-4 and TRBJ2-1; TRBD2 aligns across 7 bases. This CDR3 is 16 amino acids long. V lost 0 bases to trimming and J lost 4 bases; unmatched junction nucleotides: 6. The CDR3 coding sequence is TGTGCCAGCAGTTTAGCGCCGGGCGGGGGTTACAATGAGCAGTTCTTC. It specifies CASSLAPGGGYNEQFF.

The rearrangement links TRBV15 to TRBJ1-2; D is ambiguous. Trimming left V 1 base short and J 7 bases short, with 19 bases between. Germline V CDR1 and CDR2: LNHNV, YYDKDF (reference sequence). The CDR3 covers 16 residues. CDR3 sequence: CATSRVGTSRVGGYTF. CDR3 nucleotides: TGTGCCACCAGCAGAGTCGGAACATCGAGGGTTGGTGGCTACACCTTC. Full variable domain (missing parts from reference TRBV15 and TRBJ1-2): DAMVIQNPRYQVTQFGKPVTLSCSQTLNHNVMYWYQQKSSQAPKLLFHYYDKDFNNEADTPDNFQSRRPNTSFCFLDIRSPGLGDTAMYLCATSRVGTSRVGGYTFGSGTRLTVV.